Listed below are T cell receptor beta chains from one sample, sequenced in a study of blood T cell repertoires in COVID-19. This table comes from immunoSEQ multiplex PCR, and its TCRdb copy is limited to in-frame clones, with some not included. The sample lists around 170,000 clones, around 85% seen once, with 4% in the top ten. The sequenced material came from peripheral blood. Source of these receptors: a woman in her seventies with acute or convalescent COVID-19. Both conserved end residues are part of each CDR3. The D gene is left open where the match is weak. Some rows mark clone size as missing; the rest say once, few, many or name a class of expanded clone.

abundance	v_gene	d_gene	j_gene	CDR3aa	CDR3nt
NA	TRBV7-3	TRBD2	TRBJ2-2	CASSLRVLTSGIAGTGELFF	TGTGCCAGCAGCTTAAGAGTCTTGACTAGCGGGATCGCCGGCACCGGGGAGCTGTTTTTT
NA	TRBV3-1/TRBV3-2	TRBD1	TRBJ2-7	CASSHRDRAEQYF	TGTGCCAGCAGTCACCGGGACAGGGCCGAGCAGTACTTC
few	TRBV2	NA	TRBJ1-3	CASGRTGSSGNTIYF	TGTGCCAGCGGAAGAACCGGGAGCTCTGGAAACACCATATATTTT
NA	TRBV6-5	NA	TRBJ1-4	CASSPQFELFF	TGTGCCAGCAGTCCACAATTTGAACTGTTTTTT
few	TRBV2	TRBD2	TRBJ2-3	CASGGERTDTQYF	TGTGCCAGCGGGGGGGAGCGCACAGATACGCAGTATTTT
few	TRBV28	TRBD2	TRBJ2-7	CASSNSLGSGSYEQYF	TGTGCCAGCAGTAACTCTTTGGGTAGCGGGAGCTACGAGCAGTACTTC
NA	TRBV11-2	TRBD1	TRBJ1-2	CASSLGGTGGSFYGYTF	TGTGCCAGCAGCTTAGGGGGGACAGGGGGCTCCTTCTATGGCTACACCTTC
NA	TRBV27	TRBD2	TRBJ2-5	CASSPGTSGETQYF	TGTGCCAGCAGTCCCGGGACTAGCGGGGAGACCCAGTACTTC
NA	TRBV19	TRBD2	TRBJ2-1	CASSPGLAVNNEQFF	TGTGCCAGTAGTCCAGGACTAGCGGTAAACAATGAGCAGTTCTTC
NA	TRBV7-8	TRBD1	TRBJ2-6	CASSSDRPLAGANVLTF	TGTGCCAGCAGCTCGGACAGGCCATTGGCTGGGGCCAACGTCCTGACTTTC
NA	TRBV6-5	TRBD1	TRBJ1-1	CASTEWQGAEAFF	TGTGCCAGCACGGAATGGCAGGGGGCTGAAGCTTTCTTT
NA	TRBV2	TRBD1	TRBJ2-1	CASSVLRTGSNEQFF	TGTGCCAGCAGTGTGCTCCGGACAGGGTCCAATGAGCAGTTCTTC
once	TRBV9	NA	TRBJ2-5	CASSVQGFETQYF	TGTGCCAGCAGCGTACAGGGGTTTGAGACCCAGTACTTC
NA	TRBV6-5	TRBD1	TRBJ2-7	CASVKGATSYEQYF	TGTGCCAGCGTCAAGGGGGCGACCTCCTACGAGCAGTACTTC
NA	TRBV12-3/TRBV12-4	NA	TRBJ1-5	CASSYGDFQPQHF	TGTGCCAGCAGTTATGGGGACTTTCAGCCCCAGCATTTT
NA	TRBV12-3/TRBV12-4	NA	TRBJ1-6	CASRRTEGSPLHF	TGTGCCAGCAGGAGGACAGAAGGTTCACCCCTCCACTTT